This T cell receptor (beta chain) was captured by sequencing in a study of blood T cell repertoires in COVID-19. Overall study context: T cells, B-cell-depleted T cells, or PBMCs provided the cDNA or gDNA that served as material.

There are 15 residues in the CDR3. Germline-derived CDR1 and CDR2 are SGHDN and FVKESK. The V and J ends lost 4 bases and 4 bases, in that order; junction bases with no gene match: 6. Measured with immunoSEQ multiplex PCR; TCRdb has only the in-frame clones, and not every one. Of 200,000 to 250,000 clones detected, under 95% appear once; the ten largest clones hold about 1.3%. The specimen sequenced was peripheral blood. The genes are TRBV14 and TRBJ2-7; 11 bases fit TRBD1. This TCR was sampled from a man aged 25 to 45 with acute or convalescent COVID-19. As DNA, the CDR3 is TGTGCCAGCAGCCCCTGGACAGGGGGCTGGTACGAGCAGTACTTC. It yields the protein CASSPWTGGWYEQYF.